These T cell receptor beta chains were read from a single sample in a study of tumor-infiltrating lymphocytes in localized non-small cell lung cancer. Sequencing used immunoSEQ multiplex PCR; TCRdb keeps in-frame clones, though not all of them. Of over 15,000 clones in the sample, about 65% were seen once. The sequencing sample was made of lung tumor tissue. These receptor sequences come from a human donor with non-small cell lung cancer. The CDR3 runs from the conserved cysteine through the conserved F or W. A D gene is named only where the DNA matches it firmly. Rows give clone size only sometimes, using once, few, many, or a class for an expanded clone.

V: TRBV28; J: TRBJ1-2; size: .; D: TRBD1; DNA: TGTGCCAGCAGTCTATCCTCCAGGGGGCAGGGCTATGGCTACACCTTC; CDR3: CASSLSSRGQGYGYTF
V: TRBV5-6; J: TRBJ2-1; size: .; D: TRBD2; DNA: TGTGCCAGCAGCCTCCTAGCGGGAGCGTCCTACAATGAGCAGTTCTTC; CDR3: CASSLLAGASYNEQFF
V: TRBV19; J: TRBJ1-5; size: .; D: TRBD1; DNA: TGTGCCAGTAGTACCTCCGGGACAGGGGGAAGAAGCAATCAGCCCCAGCATTTT; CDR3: CASSTSGTGGRSNQPQHF
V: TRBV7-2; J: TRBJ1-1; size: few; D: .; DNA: TGTGCCAGCAGCTCCGCCAGGGTGGGCACTGAAGCTTTCTTT; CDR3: CASSSARVGTEAFF
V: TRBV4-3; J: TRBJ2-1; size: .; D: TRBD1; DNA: TGCGCCAGCAGCCACCGAACAGGGGGTCCCTTAAATGAGCAGTTCTTC; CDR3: CASSHRTGGPLNEQFF
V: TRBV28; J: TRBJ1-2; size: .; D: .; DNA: TGTGCCAGCGTGAGGAGAGGGGGCTACACCTTC; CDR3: CASVRRGGYTF
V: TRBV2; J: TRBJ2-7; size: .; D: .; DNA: TGTGCCAGCAGTAGGGGGGGGTTGGGGTACGAGCAGTACTTC; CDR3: CASSRGGLGYEQYF
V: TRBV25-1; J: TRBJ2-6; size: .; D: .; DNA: TGTGCCAGCAGGGGAGACACTCACCCGGGGGCCAACGTCCTGACTTTC; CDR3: CASRGDTHPGANVLTF
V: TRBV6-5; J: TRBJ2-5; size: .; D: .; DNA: TGTGCCAGCAGTGATACAGGGAGAGGGGTGACCCAGTACTTC; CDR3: CASSDTGRGVTQYF
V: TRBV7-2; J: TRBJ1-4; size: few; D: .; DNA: TGTGCCAGCAGCTTAGTAGGAGGGAATGAAAAACTGTTTTTT; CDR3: CASSLVGGNEKLFF
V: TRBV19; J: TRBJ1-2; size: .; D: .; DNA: TGTGCCAGTAGAACAGGGTCCTATGGCTACACCTTC; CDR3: CASRTGSYGYTF
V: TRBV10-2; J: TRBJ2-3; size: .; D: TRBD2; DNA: TGCGCCAGCAGTTACTGGGGGGGTAGGGAGGCGACAGATACGCAGTATTTT; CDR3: CASSYWGGREATDTQYF
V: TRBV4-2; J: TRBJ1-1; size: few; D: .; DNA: TGTGCCAGCAGCAAAATGGGGGGGTTGGGCACTGAAGCTTTCTTT; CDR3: CASSKMGGLGTEAFF
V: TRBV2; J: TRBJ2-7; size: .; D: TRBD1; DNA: TGTGCCAGCAGACGGACAGGGAGCTCCTACGAGCAGTACTTC; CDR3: CASRRTGSSYEQYF
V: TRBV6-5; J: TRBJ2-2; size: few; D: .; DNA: TGTGCCAGCAGTACTATCCCCCGTTCCGGGGAGCTGTTTTTT; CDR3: CASSTIPRSGELFF
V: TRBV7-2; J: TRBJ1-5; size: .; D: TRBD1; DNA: TGTGCCAGCAGCTCATATACAGGGGCCAATCAGCCCCAGCATTTT; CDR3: CASSSYTGANQPQHF
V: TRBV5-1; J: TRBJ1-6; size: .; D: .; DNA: TGCGCCAGCAGCCCCGACGGAAGGGGTAATTCACCCCTCCACTTT; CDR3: CASSPDGRGNSPLHF
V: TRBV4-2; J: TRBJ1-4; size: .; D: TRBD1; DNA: TGTGCCAGCAGCCATAGAAGCGAGGGGGCGAGTAATGAAAAACTGTTTTTT; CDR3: CASSHRSEGASNEKLFF
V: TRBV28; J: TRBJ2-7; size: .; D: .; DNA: TGTGCCAGCAGCCCGAACAGCCCCCCGTACGAGCAGTACTTC; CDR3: CASSPNSPPYEQYF
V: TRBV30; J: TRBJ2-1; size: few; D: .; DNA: TGTGCCTGGGCATGGTCTCCCTACAATGAGCAGTTCTTC; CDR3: CAWAWSPYNEQFF
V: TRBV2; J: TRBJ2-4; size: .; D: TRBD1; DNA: TGTGCCAGCAGCGGACAGGGACTAAACATTCAGTACTTC; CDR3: CASSGQGLNIQYF
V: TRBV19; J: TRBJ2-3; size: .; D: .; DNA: TGTGCCAGTTCCAGCGGCGGAGATACGCAGTATTTT; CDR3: CASSSGGDTQYF
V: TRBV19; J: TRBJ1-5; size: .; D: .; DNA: TGTGCCAGCATCTCCGGGGCGGGCGGTTATAGCAATCAGCCCCAGCATTTT; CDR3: CASISGAGGYSNQPQHF
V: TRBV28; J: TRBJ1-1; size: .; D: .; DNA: TGTGCCAGCAGTTCGACACTTTACCTGGGCGCTTTCTTT; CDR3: CASSSTLYLGAFF
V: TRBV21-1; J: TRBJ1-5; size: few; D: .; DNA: TGTGCCAGCAGCAAAGACGGCTATAGCAATCAGCCCCAGCATTTT; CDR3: CASSKDGYSNQPQHF
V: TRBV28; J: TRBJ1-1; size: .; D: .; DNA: TGTGCCAGCAGTTTGTCGGGGGTAACTGAAGCTTTCTTT; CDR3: CASSLSGVTEAFF